The rows below give T cell receptor beta chains drawn from one sample of a study of T cell responses to AZD1222 COVID-19 vaccine. Only in-frame clones appear in the TCRdb table, and some are missing; sequencing was by immunoSEQ multiplex PCR. In the table there are 70,000 to 95,000 clones, 85% to 90% of which are singletons. The source was peripheral blood, collected on day 0 of MenACWY control vaccination. These receptors came from an adult in good health. Each CDR3 is given without its conserved first and last residue. The size field is filled for only some rows; it gives once, few, many or a size class.

>TRBJ1-1|TRBV7-2|-
ASSFSGYTEAF
>TRBJ1-6|TRBV6-5|-
ASRPVRGGSPLH
>TRBJ2-5|TRBV12-3/TRBV12-4|-
ASSFFHQETQY
>TRBJ1-5|TRBV19|-
ASSMGAGFQPQH
>TRBJ1-3|TRBV5-1|few
ASSLAGGVSGNTIY
>TRBJ2-3|TRBV3-1/TRBV3-2|-
ASSQFSGGAEGTDTQY
>TRBJ2-3|TRBV29-1|-
SVGEGTDTQY
>TRBJ1-1|TRBV15|-
ATSGPGRGEAF
>TRBJ2-2|TRBV3-1/TRBV3-2|-
ASRASGGNTGELF
>TRBJ1-6|TRBV3-1/TRBV3-2|-
ASSTAWRGSPLH
>TRBJ2-5|TRBV4-1|-
ASSQAGGKQETQY
>TRBJ2-2|TRBV4-3|-
ASSQVSGTRSGELF
>TRBJ2-5|TRBV29-1|-
SARVYQETQY